One sample yielded the 4 T cell receptor beta chains listed below, sequenced in a study of vaccination and CD4 T cells after COVID-19. These receptors have no known antigen. The sample's treatment: approximately nine-day PBMC culture with coronavirus spike peptide pools or control peptides (ViraFEST assay). The Oncomine TCR Beta short-read assay was applied to DNA of cultured CD4+ T cells. TCRdb ran MiXCR on the PCR reads and lists one entry per CDR3 protein. The repertoire has fewer than 15,000 distinct CDR3 sequences, approximately 80% of them found once; the top ten carry over 25%. The sample taken for sequencing was CD4+ T cells from blood, cultured in vitro. These receptors all come from a human donor who had recovered from COVID-19.

The chain carries TRBV6-1 and TRBJ1-5; 7 bases are shared with TRBD1. Trimming cost V 7 bases and J 4 bases; bases outside gene matches: 7. CDR3 length: 14 residues. Germline lookup yields CDR1 MNHNS and CDR2 SASEGT. CDR3 protein: CASKRQGTNQPQHF. The CDR3 region has the DNA TGTGCCAGCAAAAGACAGGGAACGAATCAGCCCCAGCATTTT.

Concerning this clonotype: Sequence at one end of the junction differs from germline and may be a read error. V is TRBV24-1 and J is TRBJ1-5, with D possibly TRBD1 on 6 matching bases. This CDR3 spans 13 amino acids. In germline, CDR1 is KGHDR, CDR2 SFDVKD. The CDR3 region is CATSAGTNRPQHF. CDR3 bases: TGTGCCACCAGTGCCGGGACAAATCGGCCCCAGCATTTT.

This sequence joins TRBV6-4 and TRBJ2-2; the match to TRBD2 covers 12 bases. CDR1 is MRHNA and CDR2 is SNTAGT in the germline V gene. The trim removed 6 bases at V and 7 bases at J, leaving 9 bases unmatched. The CDR3 contains 16 residues. The CDR3 region has the DNA TGTGCCAGCAGAAGGTCGACTAGCGGGAGCATCGGGGAGCTGTTTTTT. This codes for CASRRSTSGSIGELFF.

The chain joins TRBV6-1 to TRBJ1-2; tentatively, D is TRBD1 (5 bases). V was clipped by 6 bases and J by 2 bases, with 13 bases between them. The CDR3 covers 14 residues. In germline, CDR1 is MNHNS, CDR2 SASEGT. CDR3 sequence (DNA): TGTGCCAGCAGCATACAGGAGACCAACTATGGCTACACCTTC. As protein: CASSIQETNYGYTF.